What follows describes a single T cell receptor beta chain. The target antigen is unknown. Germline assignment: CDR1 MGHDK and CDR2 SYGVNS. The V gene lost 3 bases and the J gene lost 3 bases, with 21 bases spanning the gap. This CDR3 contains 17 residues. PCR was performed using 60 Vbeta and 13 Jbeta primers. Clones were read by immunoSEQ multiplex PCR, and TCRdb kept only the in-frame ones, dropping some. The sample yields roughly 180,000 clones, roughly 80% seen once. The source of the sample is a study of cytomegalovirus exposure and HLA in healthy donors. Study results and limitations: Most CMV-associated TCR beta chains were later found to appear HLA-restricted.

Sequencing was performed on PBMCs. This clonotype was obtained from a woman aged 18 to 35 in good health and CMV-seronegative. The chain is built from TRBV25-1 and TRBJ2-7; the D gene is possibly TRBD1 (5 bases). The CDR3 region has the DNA TGTGCCAGCAGTGAGGCACAGCCAGGGCGGTTCTACTACGAGCAGTACTTC. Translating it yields CASSEAQPGRFYYEQYF.